The 19 T cell receptor beta chains listed next were all sequenced from one sample in a study of T-cell memory formation after mild COVID-19. A single record per CDR3 protein comes from TCRdb applying MiXCR to the 5' RACE reads. The table includes under 35,000 distinct CDR3 sequences, approximately 7.4% detected once. Sequences were obtained from PBMCs or a T cell subset sorted from them (not recorded which). These receptors originate from an adult woman who had mild COVID-19 (a few samples of this study predate the infection). Cell type and time point are not known.

This chain connects TRBV15 to TRBJ2-1; 12 bases line up with TRBD1. Trimming took 3 bases from V and 9 from J; bases not matched to a gene: 6. CDR1 and CDR2 from the germline V gene are LNHNV and YYDKDF (reference sequence). The CDR3 spans 15 residues. The CDR3 region is CATSRPGQGAGEQFF. The CDR3 DNA sequence: TGTGCCACCAGCAGGCCGGGACAGGGGGCAGGTGAGCAGTTCTTC.

This clonotype was detected a few times. This chain joins TRBV2 and TRBJ2-7, with D possibly matching TRBD2 (6 bases). Trimming cost V 8 bases and J 3 bases, with 17 bases left between them. The CDR3 extends over 14 amino acids. CDR1 SNHLY and CDR2 FYNNEI come from the germline V gene. CDR3: CASGWSRLDYEQYF. In nucleotides, the CDR3 is TGTGCCAGCGGTTGGTCTCGACTAGACTACGAGCAGTACTTC.

This clonotype was detected ten times or more. V usage is TRBV4-1 and J usage is TRBJ1-5; a weak D match, TRBD1 (6 bases). Deletions cut 1 base from V and 6 bases from J, with 16 bases between. Germline CDR1 is MGHRA and CDR2 is YSYEKL. This CDR3 is built from 16 residues. This CDR3 is CASSQVGRGGRQPQHF. CDR3 sequence (DNA): TGCGCCAGCAGCCAAGTTGGCAGGGGAGGGCGTCAGCCCCAGCATTTT.

In this sample, this clonotype turned up many times. V gene TRBV6-1 combines with J gene TRBJ2-2; D possibly corresponds to TRBD2 (5 bases). Per the germline V gene, CDR1 is MNHNS and CDR2 is SASEGT. The CDR3 spans 15 residues. Between the trimmed V and J ends, which lost 7 bases and 4 bases, there was a span of 16 bases. As DNA, the CDR3 is TGTGCCAGCATTCCTGAGGGTTTAGGCACCGGGGAGCTGTTTTTT. It yields the protein CASIPEGLGTGELFF.

This clonotype came up many times. This chain links TRBV27 with TRBJ2-5, with a possible D match to TRBD1 (5 bases). CDR3 length: 13 residues. The V end was cut by 5 bases, the J end by 4 bases, with 11 bases between. Germline values: CDR1 MNHEY, CDR2 SMNVEV (reference sequence). This CDR3 reads CASSRQLRETQYF. CDR3 nucleotide sequence: TGTGCCAGCAGTAGACAGCTCCGAGAGACCCAGTACTTC.

This clonotype was seen many times. The DNA of the CDR3 is TGTGCCACCAGTGCCTTGCGGGAGGACTACAATGAGCAGTTCTTC. Amino acids: CATSALREDYNEQFF. V and J are TRBV24-1 and TRBJ2-1; TRBD2 matches 8 bases. This CDR3 has 15 residues. The V gene end was trimmed by 5 bases and the J gene end by 3 bases; junction bases not matched to a gene: 5. CDR1 KGHDR and CDR2 SFDVKD come from the germline V gene.

This clonotype was observed many times. The chain has TRBV29-1 and TRBJ1-1; a possible D gene is TRBD1 (5 bases). CDR1 and CDR2 from the germline V gene are SQVTM and ANQGSEA. The CDR3 extends over 14 amino acids. V was cut by 7 bases and J by 2 bases, with 17 bases left in between. CDR3 residues: CSARGGRGNTEAFF. The CDR3 DNA sequence: TGCAGCGCCCGCGGGGGACGGGGAAACACTGAAGCTTTCTTT.

This clonotype has at least ten counts. Relative to the germline gene, one junction end is altered; a read error may explain this. This chain uses TRBV6-1 with TRBJ2-3; 12 bases are a match to TRBD2. The CDR3 is 14 residues long. Germline V gene lookup returns CDR1 MNHNS and CDR2 SASEGT. The CDR3 DNA reads TGTGCCAGCAGTGAAATCCGGACTAGCGGGGCCCTCACTTTT. Its translation: CASSEIRTSGALTF.

Many counts were recorded for this clonotype. The rearrangement joins TRBV20-1 to TRBJ2-2; 10 positions agree with TRBD1. Trimming removed 2 bases from V and 6 bases from J; junction bases left unmatched: 3. The CDR3 is made up of 14 amino acids. Germline lookup yields CDR1 DFQATT and CDR2 SNEGSKA (reference sequence). As DNA, the CDR3 is TGCAGTGCTAGACGACAGGGGGCGGCCGGGGAGCTGTTTTTT. Translating it yields CSARRQGAAGELFF.

This clonotype was recorded many times. The CDR3 loop is CASSLRDRGYEQYF. In DNA form, the CDR3 reads TGCGCCAGCAGCTTGCGGGACAGGGGCTACGAGCAGTACTTC. The chain has TRBV5-1 and TRBJ2-7; TRBD1 matches at 10 bases. V was clipped by 1 base and J by 3 bases; unmatched bases: 1. This CDR3 is 14 amino acids long. The germline CDR1 and CDR2 sequences are SGHRS and YFSETQ. Supplemented by reference TRBV5-1 and TRBJ2-7, the full variable domain reads KAGVTQTPRYLIKTRGQQVTLSCSPISGHRSVSWYQQTPGQGLQFLFEYFSETQRNKGNFPGRFSGRQFSNSRSEMNVSTLELGDSALYLCASSLRDRGYEQYFGPGTRLTVT.

This clonotype was recorded at least ten times. The chain uses TRBV12-3 or TRBV12-4 and TRBJ1-2; D gene uncertain. The CDR3 totals 12 residues. V was shortened by 5 bases and J by 8 bases, with 12 bases between the two germline ends. CDR3 residues: CASSPGVGGYTF. For the CDR3, the DNA is TGTGCCAGCAGTCCCGGGGTGGGCGGCTACACCTTC.

This clonotype has a count of ten or more. The chain couples TRBV20-1 to TRBJ1-5, with D maybe TRBD1 (5 bases). Trimming left V 1 base short and J 3 bases short, with 19 bases between. Germline CDR1 and CDR2: DFQATT and SNEGSKA (reference sequence). The CDR3 loop spans 17 amino acids. The CDR3 protein is CSARAESDSTVNQPQHF. The CDR3 coding sequence is TGCAGTGCTAGAGCCGAGTCCGACAGCACCGTCAATCAGCCCCAGCATTTT.

In its sample, this clonotype was seen many times. The V gene is TRBV5-6, the J gene TRBJ1-2; TRBD1 is a possible D gene (5 bases). The V end was cut by 0 bases, the J end by 4 bases, with 10 bases between. The CDR3 has 14 residues. Germline V gene sequence: CDR1 SGHDT, CDR2 YYEEEE. Here the CDR3 DNA reads TGTGCCAGCAGCTTGGACGTCCAGGGCTATGGCTACACCTTC. Translating it yields CASSLDVQGYGYTF.

This clonotype is labeled medium-sized. CDR3 residues: CASSQDGTSSGANVLTF. In DNA form, the CDR3 reads TGCGCCAGCAGCCAAGATGGGACTAGCTCTGGGGCCAACGTCCTGACTTTC. The chain employs TRBV4-3 and TRBJ2-6; 8 positions match TRBD2. The CDR3 has 17 amino acids. Looked up from germline, CDR1 is LGHNA and CDR2 is YSLEER. Unmatched junction bases numbered 1, after V lost 0 bases and J lost 0 bases.

The chain uses TRBV3-1 and TRBJ2-7; D unresolved. V lost 1 base and J 4 bases, leaving 8 bases between the germline ends. Germline V gene data show CDR1 as LGHDT and CDR2 as YNNKEL (reference sequence). The CDR3 has 13 amino acids. The CDR3 DNA sequence: TGTGCCAGCAGCCAAGTGGGTCCTTACGAGCAGTACTTC. Protein: CASSQVGPYEQYF.

In this sample, this clonotype turned up many times. The V call is TRBV20-1, the J call TRBJ2-2, with D perhaps matching TRBD2 (5 bases). The ends were cut back, 0 bases at V and 6 bases at J, with 14 bases in the middle. Germline V gene sequence: CDR1 DFQATT, CDR2 SNEGSKA (reference sequence). The CDR3 totals 15 residues. As DNA, the CDR3 is TGCAGTGCTAGAGATGCGACACGGGGAGCCGGGGAGCTGTTTTTT. Protein sequence: CSARDATRGAGELFF.

This clonotype was seen at least ten times. This sequence joins TRBV16 and TRBJ1-6; 9 nucleotides agree with TRBD1. V lost 4 bases and J lost 13; bases outside the gene matches: 11. The CDR3 is made up of 15 amino acids. Germline V gene data show CDR1 as KGHSY and CDR2 as FQNENV. The CDR3 here is CASSLQQGAKIPLHF. The CDR3 DNA follows: TGTGCCAGCAGCCTTCAACAGGGGGCGAAAATCCCCCTCCACTTT.

This clonotype was picked up many times. The chain joins TRBV6-5 to TRBJ1-1; weak D call: TRBD1 (6 bases). The germline V gene has CDR1 MNHEY and CDR2 SVGAGI. The CDR3 contains 13 residues. Deletions cut 2 bases from V and 10 bases from J, with 14 bases between. CDR3 in amino acids: CASSYNDRRPAFF. The DNA of the CDR3 is TGTGCCAGCAGTTACAACGACAGGAGGCCAGCTTTCTTT.

This clonotype was picked up a small number of times. The rearrangement joins TRBV2 to TRBJ2-3; maybe TRBD2 (6 bases). The CDR3 runs 13 residues. Germline V CDR1 and CDR2: SNHLY, FYNNEI. V was clipped by 8 bases and J by 1 base, with 10 bases between them. In nucleotides, the CDR3 is TGTGCCAGCCAGCGGGCCGGCACAGATACGCAGTATTTT. Translating it yields CASQRAGTDTQYF. Based on the CDR3 plus reference TRBV2 and TRBJ2-3, the full variable domain is EPEVTQTPSHQVTQMGQEVILRCVPISNHLYFYWYRQILGQKVEFLVSFYNNEISEKSEIFDDQFSVERPDGSNFTLKIRSTKLEDSAMYFCASQRAGTDTQYFGPGTRLTVL.